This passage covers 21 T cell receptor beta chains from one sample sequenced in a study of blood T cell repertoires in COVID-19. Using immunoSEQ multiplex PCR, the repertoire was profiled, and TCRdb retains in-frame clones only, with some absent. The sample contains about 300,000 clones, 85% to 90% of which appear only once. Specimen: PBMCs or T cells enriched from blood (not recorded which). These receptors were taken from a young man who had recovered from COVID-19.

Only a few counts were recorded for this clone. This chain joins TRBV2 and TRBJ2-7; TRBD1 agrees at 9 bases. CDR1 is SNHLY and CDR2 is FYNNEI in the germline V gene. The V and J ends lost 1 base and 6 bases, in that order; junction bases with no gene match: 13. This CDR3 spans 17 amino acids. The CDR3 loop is CASSEVNTGTGRSEQYF. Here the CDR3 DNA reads TGTGCCAGCAGTGAAGTGAACACCGGGACAGGGAGGAGCGAGCAGTACTTC.

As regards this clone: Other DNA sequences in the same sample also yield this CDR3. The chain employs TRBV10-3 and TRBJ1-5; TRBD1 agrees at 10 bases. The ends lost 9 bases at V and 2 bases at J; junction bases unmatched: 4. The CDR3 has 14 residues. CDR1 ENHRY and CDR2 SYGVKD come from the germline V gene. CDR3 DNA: TGTGCCATATCCGGGACAGGGGGCAATCAGCCCCAGCATTTT. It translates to CAISGTGGNQPQHF.

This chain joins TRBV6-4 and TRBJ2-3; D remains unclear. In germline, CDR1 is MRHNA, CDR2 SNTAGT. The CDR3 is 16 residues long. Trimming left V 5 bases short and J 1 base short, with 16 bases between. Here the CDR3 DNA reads TGTGCCAGCAGTCCCCTCCTCGGGTCCGGCACAGATACGCAGTATTTT. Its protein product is CASSPLLGSGTDTQYF.

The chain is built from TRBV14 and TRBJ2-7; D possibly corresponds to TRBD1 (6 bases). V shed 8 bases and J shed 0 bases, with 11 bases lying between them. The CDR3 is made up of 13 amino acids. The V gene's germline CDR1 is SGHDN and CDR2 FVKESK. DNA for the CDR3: TGTGCCAGCGGCGGACAGAGCTCCTACGAGCAGTACTTC. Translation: CASGGQSSYEQYF.

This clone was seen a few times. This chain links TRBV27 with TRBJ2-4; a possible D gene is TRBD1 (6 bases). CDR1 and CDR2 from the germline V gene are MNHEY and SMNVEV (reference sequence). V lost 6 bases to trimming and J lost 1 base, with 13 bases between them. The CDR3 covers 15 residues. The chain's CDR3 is CASRSYRDAKNIQYF. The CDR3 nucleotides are TGTGCCAGCAGATCTTACAGGGACGCCAAAAACATTCAGTACTTC.

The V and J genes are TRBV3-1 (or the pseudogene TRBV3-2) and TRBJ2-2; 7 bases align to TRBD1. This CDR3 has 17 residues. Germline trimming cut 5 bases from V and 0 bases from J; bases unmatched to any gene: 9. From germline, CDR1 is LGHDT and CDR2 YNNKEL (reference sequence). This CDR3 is CASSLPTGLTNTGELFF. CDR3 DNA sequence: TGTGCCAGCAGCTTACCGACAGGGCTAACGAACACCGGGGAGCTGTTTTTT.

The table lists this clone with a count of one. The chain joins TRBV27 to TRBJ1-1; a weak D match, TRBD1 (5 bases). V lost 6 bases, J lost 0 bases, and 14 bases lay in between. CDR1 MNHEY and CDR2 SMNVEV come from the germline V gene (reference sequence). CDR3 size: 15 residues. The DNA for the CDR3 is TGTGCCAGCAGGCGGCGGACGGACATGAACACTGAAGCTTTCTTT. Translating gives CASRRRTDMNTEAFF.

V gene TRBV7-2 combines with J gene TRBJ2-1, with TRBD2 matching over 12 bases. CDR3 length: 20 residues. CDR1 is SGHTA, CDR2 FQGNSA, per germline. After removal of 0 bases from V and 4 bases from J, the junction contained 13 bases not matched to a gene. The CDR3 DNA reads TGTGCCAGCAGCTTAGCGATTTCTAGCGGGGGGGCATTCGGGTACAATGAGCAGTTCTTC. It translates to CASSLAISSGGAFGYNEQFF. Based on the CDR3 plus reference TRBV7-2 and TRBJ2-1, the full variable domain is GAGVSQSPSNKVTEKGKDVELRCDPISGHTALYWYRQSLGQGLEFLIYFQGNSAPDKSGLPSDRFSAERTGGSVSTLTIQRTQQEDSAVYLCASSLAISSGGAFGYNEQFFGPGTRLTVL.

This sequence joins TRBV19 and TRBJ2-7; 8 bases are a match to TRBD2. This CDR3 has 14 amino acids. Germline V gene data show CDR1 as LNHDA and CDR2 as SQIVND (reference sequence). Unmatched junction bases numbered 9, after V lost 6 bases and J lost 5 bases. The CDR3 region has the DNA TGTGCCAGTAGAGAACGAGCGGGAGTTAACGAGCAGTACTTC. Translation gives CASRERAGVNEQYF.

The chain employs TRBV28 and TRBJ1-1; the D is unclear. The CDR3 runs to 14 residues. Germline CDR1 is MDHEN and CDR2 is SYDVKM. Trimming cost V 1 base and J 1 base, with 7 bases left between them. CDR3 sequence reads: CASSLSRQNTEAFF. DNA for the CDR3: TGTGCCAGCAGTTTATCACGACAGAACACTGAAGCTTTCTTT.

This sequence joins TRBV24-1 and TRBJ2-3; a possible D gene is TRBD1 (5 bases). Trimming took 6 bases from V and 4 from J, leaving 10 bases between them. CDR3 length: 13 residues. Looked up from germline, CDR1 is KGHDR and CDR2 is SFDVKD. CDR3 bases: TGTGCCACCAGTCAGGGTTTTGCAGATACGCAGTATTTT. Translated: CATSQGFADTQYF.

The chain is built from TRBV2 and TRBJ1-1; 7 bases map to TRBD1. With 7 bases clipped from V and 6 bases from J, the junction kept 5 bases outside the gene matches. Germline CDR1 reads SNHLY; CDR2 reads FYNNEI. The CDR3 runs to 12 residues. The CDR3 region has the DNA TGTGCCAGCACTTACAGGGGTGCTGAAGCTTTCTTT. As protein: CASTYRGAEAFF.

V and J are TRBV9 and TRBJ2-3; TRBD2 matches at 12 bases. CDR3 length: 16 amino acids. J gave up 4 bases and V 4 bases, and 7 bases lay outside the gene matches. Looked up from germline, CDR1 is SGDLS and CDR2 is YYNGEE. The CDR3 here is CASSPRLAGEPDTQYF. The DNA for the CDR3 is TGTGCCAGCAGCCCCCGACTAGCGGGAGAGCCAGATACGCAGTATTTT.

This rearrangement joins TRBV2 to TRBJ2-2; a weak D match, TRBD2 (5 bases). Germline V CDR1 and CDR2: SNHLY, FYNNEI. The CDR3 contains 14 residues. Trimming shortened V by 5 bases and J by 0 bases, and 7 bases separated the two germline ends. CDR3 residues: CASSLLANTGELFF. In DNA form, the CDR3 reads TGTGCCAGCAGTTTACTAGCGAACACCGGGGAGCTGTTTTTT. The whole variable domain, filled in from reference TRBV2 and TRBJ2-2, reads EPEVTQTPSHQVTQMGQEVILRCVPISNHLYFYWYRQILGQKVEFLVSFYNNEISEKSEIFDDQFSVERPDGSNFTLKIRSTKLEDSAMYFCASSLLANTGELFFGEGSRLTVL.

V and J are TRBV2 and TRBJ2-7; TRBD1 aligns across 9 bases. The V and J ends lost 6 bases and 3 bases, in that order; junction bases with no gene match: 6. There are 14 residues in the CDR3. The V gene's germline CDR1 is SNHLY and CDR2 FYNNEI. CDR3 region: CASRTGGDVYEQYF. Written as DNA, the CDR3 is TGTGCCAGCAGGACAGGGGGGGATGTCTACGAGCAGTACTTC. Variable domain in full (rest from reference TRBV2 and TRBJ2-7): EPEVTQTPSHQVTQMGQEVILRCVPISNHLYFYWYRQILGQKVEFLVSFYNNEISEKSEIFDDQFSVERPDGSNFTLKIRSTKLEDSAMYFCASRTGGDVYEQYFGPGTRLTVT.

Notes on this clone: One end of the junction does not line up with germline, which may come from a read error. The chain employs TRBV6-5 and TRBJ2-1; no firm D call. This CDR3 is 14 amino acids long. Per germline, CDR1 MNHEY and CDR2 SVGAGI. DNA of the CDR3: TGTGCCACCAGTCCCGGTTCCTTGGTTTATGAGCAGTTCTTC. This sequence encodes CATSPGSLVYEQFF.

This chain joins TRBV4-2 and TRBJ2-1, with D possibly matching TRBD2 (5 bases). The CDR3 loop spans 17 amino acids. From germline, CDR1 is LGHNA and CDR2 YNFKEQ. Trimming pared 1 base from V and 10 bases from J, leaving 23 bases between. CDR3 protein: CASSQGGTTSRVREQFF. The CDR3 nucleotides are TGTGCCAGCAGCCAAGGGGGTACCACCTCGAGGGTCAGAGAGCAGTTCTTC.

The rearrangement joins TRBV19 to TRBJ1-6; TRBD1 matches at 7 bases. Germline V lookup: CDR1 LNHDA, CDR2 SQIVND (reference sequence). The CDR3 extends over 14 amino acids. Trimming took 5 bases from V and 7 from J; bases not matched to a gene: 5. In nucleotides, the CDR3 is TGTGCCAGTAGTGCGGGGACAGAGAATTCACCCCTCCACTTT. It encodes CASSAGTENSPLHF.

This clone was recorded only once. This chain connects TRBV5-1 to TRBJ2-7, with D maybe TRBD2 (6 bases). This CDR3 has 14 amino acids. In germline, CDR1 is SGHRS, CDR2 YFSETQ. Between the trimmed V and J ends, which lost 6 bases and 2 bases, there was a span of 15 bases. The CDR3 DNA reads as TGCGCCAGCACGCCCGGGGGAGTTACCTACGAGCAGTACTTC. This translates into CASTPGGVTYEQYF.

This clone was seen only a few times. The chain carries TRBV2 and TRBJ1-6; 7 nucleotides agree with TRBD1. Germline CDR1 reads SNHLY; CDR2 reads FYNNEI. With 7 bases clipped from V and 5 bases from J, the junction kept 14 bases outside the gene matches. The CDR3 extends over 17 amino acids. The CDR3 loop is CASIPSPPGQNNSPLHF. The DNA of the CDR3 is TGTGCCAGCATCCCGAGCCCCCCGGGACAGAATAATTCACCCCTCCACTTT. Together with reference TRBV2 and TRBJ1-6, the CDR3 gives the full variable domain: EPEVTQTPSHQVTQMGQEVILRCVPISNHLYFYWYRQILGQKVEFLVSFYNNEISEKSEIFDDQFSVERPDGSNFTLKIRSTKLEDSAMYFCASIPSPPGQNNSPLHFGNGTRLTVT.

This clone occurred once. CDR3 protein: CASRSGDGTDTQYF. DNA for the CDR3: TGCGCCAGCAGATCGGGAGACGGCACAGATACGCAGTATTTT. The V and J genes are TRBV5-1 and TRBJ2-3, with TRBD2 as a possible D gene (6 bases). Trimming shortened V by 5 bases and J by 1 base, and 11 bases separated the two germline ends. The V gene's germline CDR1 is SGHRS and CDR2 YFSETQ. CDR3 length: 14 amino acids.